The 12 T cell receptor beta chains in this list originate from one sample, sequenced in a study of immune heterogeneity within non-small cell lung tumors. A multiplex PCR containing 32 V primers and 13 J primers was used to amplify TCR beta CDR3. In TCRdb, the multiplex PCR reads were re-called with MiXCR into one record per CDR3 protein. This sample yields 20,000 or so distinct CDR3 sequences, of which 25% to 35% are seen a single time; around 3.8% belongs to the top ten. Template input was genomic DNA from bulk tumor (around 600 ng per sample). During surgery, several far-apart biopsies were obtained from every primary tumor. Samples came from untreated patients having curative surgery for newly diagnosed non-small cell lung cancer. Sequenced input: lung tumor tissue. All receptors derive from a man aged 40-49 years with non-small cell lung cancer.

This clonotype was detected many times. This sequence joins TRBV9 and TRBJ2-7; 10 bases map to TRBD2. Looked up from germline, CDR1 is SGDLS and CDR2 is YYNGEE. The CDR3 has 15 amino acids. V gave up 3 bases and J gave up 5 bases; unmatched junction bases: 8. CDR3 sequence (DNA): TGTGCCAGCAGCGAGGGGACTAGCGCGAGGAACGAGCAGTACTTC. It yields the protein CASSEGTSARNEQYF.

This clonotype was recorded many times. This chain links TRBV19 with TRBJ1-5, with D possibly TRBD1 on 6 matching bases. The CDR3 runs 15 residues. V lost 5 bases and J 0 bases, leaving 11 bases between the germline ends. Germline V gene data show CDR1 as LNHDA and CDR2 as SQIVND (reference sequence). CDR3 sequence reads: CASSPGQNSNQPQHF. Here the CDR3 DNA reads TGTGCCAGTAGTCCCGGACAGAATAGCAATCAGCCCCAGCATTTT. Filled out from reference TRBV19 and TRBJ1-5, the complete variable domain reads DGGITQSPKYLFRKEGQNVTLSCEQNLNHDAMYWYRQDPGQGLRLIYYSQIVNDFQKGDIAEGYSVSREKKESFPLTVTSAQKNPTAFYLCASSPGQNSNQPQHFGDGTRLSIL.

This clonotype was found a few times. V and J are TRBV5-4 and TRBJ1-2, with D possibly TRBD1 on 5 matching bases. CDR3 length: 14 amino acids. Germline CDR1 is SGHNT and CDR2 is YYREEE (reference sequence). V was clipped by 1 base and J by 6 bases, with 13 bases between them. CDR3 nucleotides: TGTGCCAGCAGCTTGAGGGGATCCAGGCATGGCTACACCTTC. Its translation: CASSLRGSRHGYTF. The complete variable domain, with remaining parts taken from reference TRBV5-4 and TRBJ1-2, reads ETGVTQSPTHLIKTRGQQVTLRCSSQSGHNTVSWYQQALGQGPQFIFQYYREEENGRGNFPPRFSGLQFPNYSSELNVNALELDDSALYLCASSLRGSRHGYTFGSGTRLTVV.

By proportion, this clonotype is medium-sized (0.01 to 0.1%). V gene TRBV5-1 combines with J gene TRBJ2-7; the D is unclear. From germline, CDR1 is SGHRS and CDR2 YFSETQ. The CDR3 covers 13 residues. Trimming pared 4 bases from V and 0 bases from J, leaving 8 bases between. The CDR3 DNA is TGCGCCAGCAGCCGGACCACCTCCTACGAGCAGTACTTC. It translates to CASSRTTSYEQYF.

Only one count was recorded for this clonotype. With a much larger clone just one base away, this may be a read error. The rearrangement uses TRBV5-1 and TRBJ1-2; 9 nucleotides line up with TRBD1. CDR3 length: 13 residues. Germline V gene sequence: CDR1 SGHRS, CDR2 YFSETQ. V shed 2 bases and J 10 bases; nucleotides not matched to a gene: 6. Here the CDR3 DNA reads TGCGCCAGCAGCTTCTCGACAGGGGGTGTCTACACCTTC. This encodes CASSFSTGGVYTF. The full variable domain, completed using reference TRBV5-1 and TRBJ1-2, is KAGVTQTPRYLIKTRGQQVTLSCSPISGHRSVSWYQQTPGQGLQFLFEYFSETQRNKGNFPGRFSGRQFSNSRSEMNVSTLELGDSALYLCASSFSTGGVYTFGSGTRLTVV.

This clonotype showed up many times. This CDR3 is CASSPGWVNGNEQFF. CDR3 coding DNA: TGTGCCAGCAGCCCGGGGTGGGTTAATGGGAATGAGCAGTTCTTC. The chain employs TRBV7-8 and TRBJ2-1, with D possibly matching TRBD2 (5 bases). CDR1 is SGHVS and CDR2 is FQNEAQ in the germline V gene. This CDR3 contains 15 residues. V was clipped by 5 bases and J by 7 bases, with 18 bases between them.

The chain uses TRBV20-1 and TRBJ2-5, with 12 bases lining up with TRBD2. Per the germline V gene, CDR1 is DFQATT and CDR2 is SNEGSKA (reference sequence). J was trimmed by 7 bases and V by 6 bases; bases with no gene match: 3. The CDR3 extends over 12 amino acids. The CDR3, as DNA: TGCAGTGCCAAGACTAGCGGGGGGACCCAGTACTTC. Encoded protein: CSAKTSGGTQYF.

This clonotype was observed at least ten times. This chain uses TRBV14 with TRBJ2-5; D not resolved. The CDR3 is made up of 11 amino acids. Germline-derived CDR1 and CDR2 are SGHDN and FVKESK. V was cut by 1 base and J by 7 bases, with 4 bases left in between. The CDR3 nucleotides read TGTGCCAGCAGCCAAGCAGGGACCCAGTACTTC. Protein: CASSQAGTQYF.

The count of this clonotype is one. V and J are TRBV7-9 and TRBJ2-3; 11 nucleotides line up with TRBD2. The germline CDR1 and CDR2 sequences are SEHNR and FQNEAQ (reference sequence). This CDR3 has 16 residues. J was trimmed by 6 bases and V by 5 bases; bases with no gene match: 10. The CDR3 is CASSLQPTSGIDTQYF. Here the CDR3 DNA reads TGTGCCAGCAGCCTCCAACCGACTAGCGGGATTGATACGCAGTATTTT.

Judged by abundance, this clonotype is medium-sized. The CDR3 spells CATSDSTGGEKPQHF. For the CDR3, the DNA is TGTGCCACCAGTGACAGCACAGGGGGCGAGAAACCCCAGCATTTT. The chain combines TRBV24-1 with TRBJ1-5, with TRBD1 matching 9 bases. V dropped 4 bases and J dropped 10; count of bases not matched to a gene: 10. This CDR3 is 15 amino acids long. The germline V gene encodes CDR1 KGHDR and CDR2 SFDVKD.

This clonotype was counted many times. The CDR3 loop is CASSHSNEQFF. The CDR3 nucleotides read TGCGCCAGCAGCCACAGTAATGAGCAGTTCTTC. This sequence joins TRBV10-2 and TRBJ2-1; D uncertain. This CDR3 comprises 11 residues. Germline loops: CDR1 WSHSY, CDR2 SAAADI. V was cut by 6 bases and J by 7 bases, with 7 bases left in between.

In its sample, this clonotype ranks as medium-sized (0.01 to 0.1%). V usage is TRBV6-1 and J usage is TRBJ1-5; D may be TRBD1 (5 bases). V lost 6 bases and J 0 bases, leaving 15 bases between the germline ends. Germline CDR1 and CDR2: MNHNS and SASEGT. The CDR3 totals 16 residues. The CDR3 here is CASSHSGAYSNQPQHF. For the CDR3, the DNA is TGTGCCAGCAGCCATTCCGGGGCCTATAGCAATCAGCCCCAGCATTTT.